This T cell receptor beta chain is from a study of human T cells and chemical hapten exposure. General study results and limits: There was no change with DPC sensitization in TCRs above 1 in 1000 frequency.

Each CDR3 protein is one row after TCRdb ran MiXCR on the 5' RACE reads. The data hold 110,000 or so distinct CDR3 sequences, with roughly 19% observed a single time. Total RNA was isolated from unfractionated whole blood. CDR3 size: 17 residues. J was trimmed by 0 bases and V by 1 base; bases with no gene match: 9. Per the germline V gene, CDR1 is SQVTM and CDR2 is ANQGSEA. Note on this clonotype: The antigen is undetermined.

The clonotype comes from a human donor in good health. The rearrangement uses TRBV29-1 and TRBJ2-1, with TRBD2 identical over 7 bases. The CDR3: CSVEGASGFSSYNEQFF. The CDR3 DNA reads TGCAGCGTTGAAGGGGCTAGCGGATTCTCCTCCTACAATGAGCAGTTCTTC.